A selection of T cell receptor beta chains follows, all from one sample in a study of beta chain features in type 1 diabetes. Profiling relied on immunoSEQ multiplex PCR, and the TCRdb table lists in-frame clones only, not all of them. This table has a few hundred thousand clones, 8.5% to 10% appearing once. What was sequenced was central memory CD4+ T cells from blood. The receptors were sampled from a man aged 30-40 years with type 1 diabetes. The CDR3 runs from the conserved cysteine through the conserved F or W. Fields, in order: clone size, J gene, D gene, V gene, CDR3 protein, CDR3 DNA. A D gene is named only where the DNA matches it firmly. A row's size may be missing; if present it is once, few, many or a size class.

clone_size: few; j_call: TRBJ2-3; d_call: TRBD2; v_call: TRBV5-4; cdr3_aa: CASSFAGGHTDTQYF; cdr3_nt: TGTGCCAGCAGCTTTGCGGGGGGCCACACAGATACGCAGTATTTT
clone_size: few; j_call: TRBJ2-5; d_call: .; v_call: TRBV5-1; cdr3_aa: CASSWGPGDGTQYF; cdr3_nt: TGCGCCAGCAGCTGGGGGCCAGGGGACGGGACCCAGTACTTC
clone_size: few; j_call: TRBJ1-2; d_call: TRBD1; v_call: TRBV28; cdr3_aa: CASTLQGARTYGYTF; cdr3_nt: TGTGCCAGCACCTTACAGGGGGCGCGAACCTATGGCTACACCTTC
clone_size: many; j_call: TRBJ2-1; d_call: TRBD2; v_call: TRBV28; cdr3_aa: CASSLAPAGVGANEQFF; cdr3_nt: TGTGCCAGCAGTTTAGCACCGGCGGGAGTGGGAGCGAATGAGCAGTTCTTC
clone_size: .; j_call: TRBJ2-5; d_call: .; v_call: TRBV9; cdr3_aa: CASSVGWQETQYF; cdr3_nt: TGCGCCAGCAGCGTAGGGTGGCAAGAGACCCAGTACTTC
clone_size: few; j_call: TRBJ1-5; d_call: TRBD1; v_call: TRBV7-2; cdr3_aa: CASSSSTGAIGNQPQHF; cdr3_nt: TGTGCCAGCAGCTCATCTACAGGGGCGATTGGCAATCAGCCCCAGCATTTT
clone_size: .; j_call: TRBJ1-6; d_call: .; v_call: TRBV14; cdr3_aa: CASSQEIRGLSPLHF; cdr3_nt: TGTGCCAGCAGCCAAGAAATAAGAGGGCTTTCACCCCTCCACTTT
clone_size: .; j_call: TRBJ1-2; d_call: TRBD1; v_call: TRBV6-1; cdr3_aa: CASSGQGRNAGYTF; cdr3_nt: TGTGCCAGCAGTGGACAGGGTCGTAATGCTGGCTACACCTTC
clone_size: .; j_call: TRBJ1-1; d_call: .; v_call: TRBV30; cdr3_aa: CAWSGRGSDTEAFF; cdr3_nt: TGTGCCTGGAGTGGGAGGGGGTCCGACACTGAAGCTTTCTTT
clone_size: many; j_call: TRBJ1-3; d_call: .; v_call: TRBV2; cdr3_aa: CASSAEGGGNTIYF; cdr3_nt: TGTGCCAGCAGTGCTGAGGGTGGTGGAAACACCATATATTTT
clone_size: few; j_call: TRBJ2-7; d_call: .; v_call: TRBV29-1; cdr3_aa: CSVEESTYEQYF; cdr3_nt: TGCAGCGTTGAGGAAAGCACCTACGAGCAGTACTTC
clone_size: few; j_call: TRBJ1-5; d_call: .; v_call: TRBV27; cdr3_aa: CASSLLGRQGQPQHF; cdr3_nt: TGTGCCAGCAGTTTATTAGGTCGGCAAGGTCAGCCCCAGCATTTT
clone_size: .; j_call: TRBJ2-3; d_call: .; v_call: TRBV5-1; cdr3_aa: CASSPTGTPSTDTQYF; cdr3_nt: TGCGCCAGCAGCCCCACGGGAACCCCTAGCACAGATACGCAGTATTTT
clone_size: .; j_call: TRBJ2-1; d_call: .; v_call: TRBV7-3; cdr3_aa: CASSRNRDDKFF; cdr3_nt: TGTGCCAGCAGCCGGAACCGGGACGATAAGTTCTTC
clone_size: many; j_call: TRBJ1-2; d_call: .; v_call: TRBV29-1; cdr3_aa: CSAVTAAVYGYTF; cdr3_nt: TGCAGCGCTGTGACTGCTGCGGTCTATGGCTACACCTTC
clone_size: few; j_call: TRBJ2-3; d_call: .; v_call: TRBV7-9; cdr3_aa: CASSLVRDSSTDTQYF; cdr3_nt: TGTGCCAGCAGCTTAGTTAGGGATTCTAGCACAGATACGCAGTATTTT
clone_size: few; j_call: TRBJ2-1; d_call: .; v_call: TRBV7-8; cdr3_aa: CASSPLADSSYNEQFF; cdr3_nt: TGTGCCAGCAGCCCGTTAGCGGACAGCTCCTACAATGAGCAGTTCTTC
clone_size: few; j_call: TRBJ2-1; d_call: TRBD2; v_call: TRBV6-1; cdr3_aa: CASRYAGTMSEQFF; cdr3_nt: TGTGCCAGCAGATACGCCGGGACTATGAGTGAGCAGTTCTTC
clone_size: few; j_call: TRBJ1-5; d_call: .; v_call: TRBV27; cdr3_aa: CASSLSGRNQPQHF; cdr3_nt: TGTGCCAGCAGTTTATCAGGGCGCAATCAGCCCCAGCATTTT
clone_size: few; j_call: TRBJ2-3; d_call: TRBD2; v_call: TRBV7-3; cdr3_aa: CASSPLSGGQTQYF; cdr3_nt: TGTGCCAGCAGCCCCTTGTCGGGGGGGCAAACGCAGTATTTT
clone_size: .; j_call: TRBJ2-2; d_call: .; v_call: TRBV7-9; cdr3_aa: CASSLISGTANTGELFF; cdr3_nt: TGTGCCAGCAGCTTAATCTCCGGGACGGCGAACACCGGGGAGCTGTTTTTT
clone_size: .; j_call: TRBJ2-3; d_call: .; v_call: TRBV4-3; cdr3_aa: CASSPTTQSPDTQYF; cdr3_nt: TGCGCCAGCAGCCCAACCACCCAGAGTCCAGATACGCAGTATTTT
clone_size: .; j_call: TRBJ2-7; d_call: TRBD1; v_call: TRBV18; cdr3_aa: CASSPQGASYEQYF; cdr3_nt: TGTGCCAGCTCCCCTCAGGGGGCCTCCTACGAGCAGTACTTC
clone_size: few; j_call: TRBJ2-7; d_call: .; v_call: TRBV7-2; cdr3_aa: CASSGGGGNYEQYF; cdr3_nt: TGTGCCAGCAGCGGAGGAGGGGGTAACTACGAGCAGTACTTC
clone_size: few; j_call: TRBJ2-3; d_call: .; v_call: TRBV7-9; cdr3_aa: CAGQKGRTDTQYF; cdr3_nt: TGTGCCGGACAGAAGGGGCGAACAGATACGCAGTATTTT
clone_size: .; j_call: TRBJ2-3; d_call: TRBD2; v_call: TRBV5-1; cdr3_aa: CASSLDGGLAGETQYF; cdr3_nt: TGCGCCAGCAGCTTGGACGGGGGACTAGCGGGAGAAACGCAGTATTTT
clone_size: .; j_call: TRBJ2-2; d_call: .; v_call: TRBV18; cdr3_aa: CASSWRSGQPAGELFF; cdr3_nt: TGTGCCAGCTCATGGAGGTCGGGGCAGCCGGCCGGGGAGCTGTTTTTT
clone_size: few; j_call: TRBJ1-5; d_call: .; v_call: TRBV27; cdr3_aa: CASSSTELNQPQHF; cdr3_nt: TGTGCCAGCAGTTCTACAGAACTGAATCAGCCCCAGCATTTT
clone_size: few; j_call: TRBJ2-7; d_call: TRBD1; v_call: TRBV29-1; cdr3_aa: CSARTGAPYEQYF; cdr3_nt: TGCAGCGCCCGGACAGGGGCCCCCTACGAGCAGTACTTC
clone_size: few; j_call: TRBJ2-1; d_call: .; v_call: TRBV6-6; cdr3_aa: CASSYTNEQFF; cdr3_nt: TGTGCCAGCAGTTACACCAATGAGCAGTTCTTC
clone_size: few; j_call: TRBJ2-5; d_call: TRBD1; v_call: TRBV7-2; cdr3_aa: CASSEGTAQETQYF; cdr3_nt: TGTGCCAGCAGCGAAGGGACAGCCCAAGAGACCCAGTACTTC
clone_size: .; j_call: TRBJ2-7; d_call: TRBD2; v_call: TRBV5-1; cdr3_aa: CASRLAGGPGEQYF; cdr3_nt: TGCGCCAGCAGATTAGCGGGAGGGCCGGGGGAGCAGTACTTC
clone_size: many; j_call: TRBJ2-1; d_call: TRBD2; v_call: TRBV10-3; cdr3_aa: CAISETSGRDNEQFF; cdr3_nt: TGTGCCATCAGCGAGACTAGCGGGAGAGACAATGAGCAGTTCTTC
clone_size: few; j_call: TRBJ2-7; d_call: TRBD2; v_call: TRBV7-2; cdr3_aa: CASSLGLAGGNYEQYF; cdr3_nt: TGTGCCAGCAGCTTGGGGCTAGCGGGAGGCAACTACGAGCAGTACTTC
clone_size: .; j_call: TRBJ1-2; d_call: .; v_call: TRBV10-3; cdr3_aa: CAISDVGESYTF; cdr3_nt: TGTGCCATCAGTGACGTAGGGGAGAGCTACACCTTC
clone_size: .; j_call: TRBJ2-5; d_call: .; v_call: TRBV4-3; cdr3_aa: CASSQGSVQETQYF; cdr3_nt: TGCGCCAGCAGCCAAGGTTCGGTCCAAGAGACCCAGTACTTC
clone_size: many; j_call: TRBJ2-7; d_call: TRBD2; v_call: TRBV6-6; cdr3_aa: CASSDWTSGSDYEQYF; cdr3_nt: TGTGCCAGCAGTGACTGGACTAGCGGGAGTGACTACGAGCAGTACTTC
clone_size: few; j_call: TRBJ1-1; d_call: .; v_call: TRBV5-1; cdr3_aa: CASSLAAGVNTEAFF; cdr3_nt: TGCGCCAGCAGCTTGGCCGCAGGGGTTAACACTGAAGCTTTCTTT
clone_size: many; j_call: TRBJ1-1; d_call: .; v_call: TRBV7-9; cdr3_aa: CASSSQGGTEAFF; cdr3_nt: TGTGCCAGCAGCTCCCAAGGGGGCACTGAAGCTTTCTTT
clone_size: few; j_call: TRBJ1-2; d_call: .; v_call: TRBV28; cdr3_aa: CASSFNSANYGYTF; cdr3_nt: TGTGCCAGCAGTTTTAACAGCGCTAACTATGGCTACACCTTC
clone_size: once; j_call: TRBJ1-2; d_call: TRBD1; v_call: TRBV4-1; cdr3_aa: CASSPLPGQGEYGYTF; cdr3_nt: TGCGCCAGCAGCCCACTCCCGGGACAGGGAGAGTATGGCTACACCTTC
clone_size: few; j_call: TRBJ1-3; d_call: .; v_call: TRBV28; cdr3_aa: CASSSPTVSGNTIYF; cdr3_nt: TGTGCCAGCAGTTCTCCGACAGTTTCTGGAAACACCATATATTTT
clone_size: .; j_call: TRBJ1-4; d_call: .; v_call: TRBV6-1; cdr3_aa: CASSEATNEKLFF; cdr3_nt: TGTGCCAGCAGTGAAGCAACTAATGAAAAACTGTTTTTT
clone_size: .; j_call: TRBJ1-5; d_call: .; v_call: TRBV2; cdr3_aa: CASRGDVDNQPQHF; cdr3_nt: TGTGCCAGCAGAGGAGACGTGGACAATCAGCCCCAGCATTTT
clone_size: .; j_call: TRBJ2-1; d_call: .; v_call: TRBV6-6; cdr3_aa: CASSYGLATYNEQFF; cdr3_nt: TGTGCCAGCAGTTACGGGTTGGCTACTTACAATGAGCAGTTCTTC
clone_size: few; j_call: TRBJ2-3; d_call: .; v_call: TRBV19; cdr3_aa: CASSTPGGTQYF; cdr3_nt: TGTGCCAGTAGTACTCCGGGTGGGACGCAGTATTTT
clone_size: once; j_call: TRBJ2-7; d_call: TRBD2; v_call: TRBV18; cdr3_aa: CASSSGGGYEQYF; cdr3_nt: TGCGCCAGCTCTTCTGGGGGGGGCTACGAGCAGTACTTC
clone_size: many; j_call: TRBJ1-2; d_call: .; v_call: TRBV7-9; cdr3_aa: CASSLAMDGRLGGYTF; cdr3_nt: TGTGCCAGCAGCTTAGCAATGGACGGGCGATTGGGTGGCTACACCTTC
clone_size: .; j_call: TRBJ2-1; d_call: TRBD2; v_call: TRBV6-5; cdr3_aa: CASSSGTTSSYNEQFF; cdr3_nt: TGTGCCAGCAGTTCCGGGACTACAAGCTCCTACAATGAGCAGTTCTTC
clone_size: .; j_call: TRBJ2-3; d_call: .; v_call: TRBV7-9; cdr3_aa: CASSLGARVSTDTQYF; cdr3_nt: TGTGCCAGCAGCTTAGGGGCTCGGGTGAGCACAGATACGCAGTATTTT
clone_size: .; j_call: TRBJ2-1; d_call: .; v_call: TRBV11-2; cdr3_aa: CASSRGVQYEQFF; cdr3_nt: TGTGCCAGCAGCAGAGGGGTCCAATATGAGCAGTTCTTC
clone_size: once; j_call: TRBJ1-4; d_call: TRBD1; v_call: TRBV4-1; cdr3_aa: CASSHPGQSNEKLFF; cdr3_nt: TGCGCCAGCAGCCACCCGGGACAGAGTAATGAAAAACTGTTTTTT
clone_size: few; j_call: TRBJ2-7; d_call: .; v_call: TRBV14; cdr3_aa: CASSRPGSGLYEQYF; cdr3_nt: TGTGCCAGCAGCCGCCCAGGCAGTGGGCTCTACGAGCAGTACTTC
clone_size: few; j_call: TRBJ2-6; d_call: .; v_call: TRBV7-9; cdr3_aa: CASSPRVSGANVLTF; cdr3_nt: TGTGCCAGCAGCCCCAGGGTCTCTGGGGCCAACGTCCTGACTTTC
clone_size: .; j_call: TRBJ2-7; d_call: TRBD2; v_call: TRBV5-1; cdr3_aa: CASSWGLAGDYEQYF; cdr3_nt: TGTGCCAGCAGCTGGGGACTAGCGGGAGACTACGAGCAGTACTTC
clone_size: .; j_call: TRBJ2-2; d_call: .; v_call: TRBV6-5; cdr3_aa: CASRASNTGELFF; cdr3_nt: TGTGCCAGCAGGGCCAGCAACACCGGGGAGCTGTTTTTT
clone_size: few; j_call: TRBJ2-4; d_call: .; v_call: TRBV6-5; cdr3_aa: CASSYSQLAKNIQYF; cdr3_nt: TGTGCCAGCAGTTACTCACAGCTAGCCAAAAACATTCAGTACTTC